Each of the 20 T cell receptor beta chains below was sequenced from the same sample in a study of monozygotic twins with inflammatory bowel disease (dated by TCRdb to about 2019). Library preparation used 5' RACE. TCRdb records Illumina HiSeq 2500 as the sequencer. TCRdb reprocessed the raw reads; every CDR3 protein sequence is a single record, and DNA is not supplied. The table of this sample itemizes 150,000 to 200,000 distinct CDR3 sequences. The ten biggest clones cover just under 7.5% of the sample. Input material: blood. The receptor source for this set is a human donor with ulcerative colitis or Crohn's disease, or a healthy co-twin of an affected twin (not recorded which).

The chain carries TRBV20-1 and TRBJ1-2; absent DNA, TCRdb's TRBD1 call cannot be checked. CDR1 and CDR2 (germline): DFQATT, SNEGSKA (reference sequence). The CDR3 extends over 15 amino acids. CDR3 sequence reads: CSARAPQGFNYGYTF.

V gene TRBV6-2 or TRBV6-3 combines with J gene TRBJ2-2; TCRdb selects TRBD2, and the lack of DNA leaves this call unchecked. Germline-derived CDR1 and CDR2 are MNHEY and SVGEGT. The CDR3 length is 12 residues. CDR3 residues: CASLDLGGELFF.

The rearrangement links TRBV5-5 to TRBJ1-1; TCRdb names TRBD1, which stays unverified in the absence of DNA. This CDR3 is built from 14 residues. Germline values: CDR1 SGHKS, CDR2 YYEKEE (reference sequence). CDR3 region: CASRRGARDTEAFF. Together with reference TRBV5-5 and TRBJ1-1, the CDR3 gives the full variable domain: DAGVTQSPTHLIKTRGQQVTLRCSPISGHKSVSWYQQVLGQGPQFIFQYYEKEERGRGNFPDRFSARQFPNYSSELNVNALLLGDSALYLCASRRGARDTEAFFGQGTRLTVV.

This chain connects TRBV3-1 to TRBJ1-2. This CDR3 is built from 17 residues. Germline lookup yields CDR1 LGHDT and CDR2 YNNKEL (reference sequence). This CDR3 reads CASSQDYRRANNYGYTF.

This rearrangement joins TRBV5-1 to TRBJ1-1. Germline V gene data show CDR1 as SGHRS and CDR2 as YFSETQ. This CDR3 is 14 amino acids long. The CDR3 sequence is CASTPTLMNTEAFF.

The chain carries TRBV29-1 and TRBJ1-1. The CDR3 extends over 11 amino acids. Per germline, CDR1 SQVTM and CDR2 ANQGSEA. This chain's CDR3 is CSVGHETEAFF. Supplemented by reference TRBV29-1 and TRBJ1-1, the full variable domain reads SAVISQKPSRDICQRGTSLTIQCQVDSQVTMMFWYRQQPGQSLTLIATANQGSEATYESGFVIDKFPISRPNLTFSTLTVSNMSPEDSSIYLCSVGHETEAFFGQGTRLTVV.

The chain recombines TRBV7-2 with TRBJ1-5; the D call from TCRdb, TRBD1, cannot be confirmed without DNA. From germline, CDR1 is SGHTA and CDR2 FQGNSA. This CDR3 has 15 amino acids. The CDR3 sequence is CASSLAGTGGEPQHF.

V and J are TRBV19 and TRBJ1-4. Germline V gene sequence: CDR1 LNHDA, CDR2 SQIVND (reference sequence). This CDR3 is built from 15 residues. The CDR3 protein is CASSMSSTTNEKLFF.

V and J are TRBV7-9 and TRBJ1-6. Germline V lookup: CDR1 SEHNR, CDR2 FQNEAQ (reference sequence). The CDR3 covers 14 residues. The CDR3 sequence is CASSLDMGNSPLHF.

This sequence joins TRBV7-9 and TRBJ2-7; TCRdb's D call, TRBD1, is unchecked because there is no DNA. Germline V gene data show CDR1 as SEHNR and CDR2 as FQNEAQ (reference sequence). The CDR3 has 11 residues. The CDR3 sequence: CASSSLGEQYF.

The rearrangement links TRBV20-1 to TRBJ2-3; TCRdb outputs TRBD1, but without DNA this stays unchecked. This CDR3 is 15 amino acids long. Germline assignment: CDR1 DFQATT and CDR2 SNEGSKA (reference sequence). The CDR3 reads CSARRDSSYTDTQYF.

V and J are TRBV3-1 and TRBJ2-7; TCRdb gives TRBD2 as the D gene, but with no DNA this cannot be confirmed. This CDR3 is built from 15 residues. The germline V gene encodes CDR1 LGHDT and CDR2 YNNKEL (reference sequence). The CDR3 is CASSLTSGGIYEQYF.

The chain combines TRBV7-9 with TRBJ1-6; TCRdb gives TRBD1 as the D gene, but with no DNA this cannot be confirmed. The CDR3 contains 16 residues. In germline, CDR1 is SEHNR, CDR2 FQNEAQ (reference sequence). The CDR3 sequence: CASSSQGPGVNSPLHF.

The V gene is TRBV20-1, the J gene TRBJ2-3; TCRdb lists TRBD2, though no DNA is available to test this call. Germline V gene lookup returns CDR1 DFQATT and CDR2 SNEGSKA (reference sequence). The CDR3 has 16 amino acids. CDR3 amino acids: CSAGKRLAGVTDTQYF.

The genes are TRBV7-9 and TRBJ2-7. The CDR3 is 13 residues long. Looked up from germline, CDR1 is SEHNR and CDR2 is FQNEAQ (reference sequence). CDR3 sequence: CASRPPDSYEQYF.

The rearrangement joins TRBV2 to TRBJ2-2. The CDR3 length is 11 residues. CDR1 SNHLY and CDR2 FYNNEI come from the germline V gene. This CDR3 is CASMAPGELFF.

The V and J genes are TRBV4-1 and TRBJ2-7; checking the TCRdb D call of TRBD1 is not possible without DNA. CDR1 MGHRA and CDR2 YSYEKL come from the germline V gene. The CDR3 covers 16 residues. The chain's CDR3 is CASSPGQVGRSYEQYF.

Here the CDR3 reads CASSPGQGITDTQYF. This rearrangement joins TRBV12-3 or TRBV12-4 to TRBJ2-3; TCRdb's assignment of TRBD1 cannot be checked, as there is no DNA. The CDR3 has 15 amino acids.

The rearrangement links TRBV5-1 to TRBJ1-2; checking the TCRdb D call of TRBD1 is not possible without DNA. The germline V gene encodes CDR1 SGHRS and CDR2 YFSETQ. The CDR3 consists of 15 residues. The CDR3 loop is CASSLRPTGSYGYTF. Full variable domain (missing parts from reference TRBV5-1 and TRBJ1-2): KAGVTQTPRYLIKTRGQQVTLSCSPISGHRSVSWYQQTPGQGLQFLFEYFSETQRNKGNFPGRFSGRQFSNSRSEMNVSTLELGDSALYLCASSLRPTGSYGYTFGSGTRLTVV.

J is TRBJ1-3 and V is TRBV11-2. This CDR3 has 14 amino acids. CDR1 is SGHAT, CDR2 FQNNGV, per germline. The CDR3 loop is CASSPTGPGNTIYF.